A selection of T cell receptor beta chains follows, all from one sample in a study of cytomegalovirus exposure and HLA in healthy donors. Sequencing was performed with immunoSEQ multiplex PCR; in TCRdb, only in-frame clones are kept and a portion is missing. The table includes fewer than 200,000 clones, roughly 89% detected once. The sequenced material came from PBMCs. These receptors were collected from a man aged 18 to 35 in good health and CMV-seropositive. Both conserved end residues are part of each CDR3. D genes are given only for firm matches. Not all rows give a size; the values are once, few, many and, for expanded clones, a class.

TRBJ1-2	NA	TRBD1	TRBV27	TGTGCCAGCACCTCGACAGGGTCCCTACTCTATGGCTACACCTTC	CASTSTGSLLYGYTF
TRBJ2-3	NA	TRBD2	TRBV27	TGTGCCAGCAGTTTACCGGGGAGGGAAGCAGATACGCAGTATTTT	CASSLPGREADTQYF
TRBJ2-7	NA	TRBD1	TRBV5-1	TGCGCCAGCGGGACAGGACTTAGCTCCTACGAGCAGTACTTC	CASGTGLSSYEQYF
TRBJ2-7	few	TRBD1	TRBV7-2	TGTGCCAGCAGCTTGGGACAGTCCTTCCACGAGCAGTACTTC	CASSLGQSFHEQYF
TRBJ2-7	NA	TRBD2	TRBV5-1	TGCGCCAGCAGCTGGGCCGGGACTAGCGACTACGAGCAGTACTTC	CASSWAGTSDYEQYF
TRBJ2-7	NA	NA	TRBV9	TGTGCCAGCAGCGTAACCTCACGATCCGGGGAAGAGCAGTACTTC	CASSVTSRSGEEQYF
TRBJ2-7	NA	TRBD1	TRBV6-1	TGTGCCAGCAATTCGGACAGGGGGTATGGATACGAGCAGTACTTC	CASNSDRGYGYEQYF
TRBJ2-1	NA	TRBD2	TRBV4-1	TGCGCCAGCAGCCAGAGGTTTAGCGGGAATTACAATGAGCAGTTCTTC	CASSQRFSGNYNEQFF
TRBJ2-1	once	TRBD2	TRBV7-9	TGTGCCAGCAGCTTAGCAACCATACTAGCGGGAGGGCCATACCATGAGCAGTTCTTC	CASSLATILAGGPYHEQFF
TRBJ2-7	NA	TRBD2	TRBV4-1	TGCGCCAGCAGCCAAGATCCGGGACTAGCGGGAGCCGAGCAGTACTTC	CASSQDPGLAGAEQYF
TRBJ2-7	NA	TRBD1	TRBV5-1	TGCGCCAGCAGCTTGGGGGACAGGGGGCCTCAGAGGGCTTCCTACGAGCAGTACTTC	CASSLGDRGPQRASYEQYF
TRBJ1-1	NA	NA	TRBV9	TGTGCCAGCAGCGTAGGCCCCGGTGAGAACACTGAAGCTTTCTTT	CASSVGPGENTEAFF
TRBJ1-1	NA	TRBD1	TRBV5-4	TGTGCCAGCAGCACGGGACAGGGGAACACTGAAGCTTTCTTT	CASSTGQGNTEAFF
TRBJ2-7	NA	TRBD1	TRBV6-1	TGTGCCAGCAGTGCTTCAGGGGGCCCCTACGAGCAGTACTTC	CASSASGGPYEQYF
TRBJ2-1	NA	NA	TRBV7-3	TGTGCCAGCAGCGGTACAGGGATGGATGAGCAGTTCTTC	CASSGTGMDEQFF
TRBJ1-2	few	TRBD1	TRBV6-1	TGTGCCAGCAGTGAATGGACAGGACCTAACTATGGCTACACCTTC	CASSEWTGPNYGYTF
TRBJ2-3	NA	NA	TRBV5-1	TGCGCCAGCAGCTTGGGGGAGCGGGATACGCAGTATTTT	CASSLGERDTQYF
TRBJ2-2	NA	NA	TRBV9	TGTGCCAGCAGCGTTTACGACAGGAACACCGGGGAGCTGTTTTTT	CASSVYDRNTGELFF
TRBJ2-1	NA	NA	TRBV9	TGTGCCAGCAGCGTAGGGACTACTAACAATGAGCAGTTCTTC	CASSVGTTNNEQFF
TRBJ2-1	NA	TRBD2	TRBV10-2	TGCGCCAGCAGTGGGACTAGCGGGAGCGACAATGAGCAGTTCTTC	CASSGTSGSDNEQFF
TRBJ2-3	NA	NA	TRBV30	TGTGCCTGGAGCGTTGGAAGCGGGAGCACAGATACGCAGTATTTT	CAWSVGSGSTDTQYF
TRBJ2-2	NA	TRBD2	TRBV28	TGTGCCAGCAGAGTACCACCGGGACTAGCGGAAAACACCGGGGAGCTGTTTTTT	CASRVPPGLAENTGELFF
TRBJ2-5	NA	TRBD2	TRBV5-6	TGTGCCAGCAGCTTGGCCGGACAGATGGGACTAGCGGGAGTAGAGACCCAGTACTTC	CASSLAGQMGLAGVETQYF
TRBJ2-3	NA	TRBD2	TRBV27	TGTGCCGGAACAAATTCCGGACTAGCGGGAGAAGATACGCAGTATTTT	CAGTNSGLAGEDTQYF
TRBJ2-5	NA	NA	TRBV5-1	TGCGCCAGCAGGTTGAGCTTCCAAGAGACCCAGTACTTC	CASRLSFQETQYF